This T cell receptor beta chain was identified during a study of shared clonotypes between healthy human individuals. Study-wide points: Enrolling few donors narrowed the genetic and exposure-history diversity that was represented. Blood was the only sampled material, and tissue repertoires likely differ.

As originally analysed: Sequence data from immunoSEQ were junction-only and lacked quality scores; consequently, filtering differed. This table comes from immunoSEQ multiplex PCR, and its TCRdb copy is limited to in-frame clones, with some not included. The DNA gave D and trimming, while V, J and clone size come from that table. The sample includes 450,000 to 500,000 clones, around 73% of them seen just once. None of the donors, who were healthy HIV-negative adults, had recently had acute infections or vaccinations. In the case of this clone: As yet, its antigen is unknown.

Between the trimmed V and J ends, which lost 3 bases and 4 bases, there was a span of 13 bases. CDR3 length: 15 residues. From germline, CDR1 is SQVTM and CDR2 ANQGSEA. Sequencing used PBMCs. This chain connects TRBV29-1 to TRBJ2-6; D is possibly TRBD1 (5 bases). This sequence was found in a middle-aged woman in good health. Some clones in this sample may be carry-over from other donors' samples. The DNA of the CDR3 is TGCAGCGTTGAGACTGTTGGGGCCGGGGCCAACGTCCTGACTTTC. Encoded protein: CSVETVGAGANVLTF.